These 23 T cell receptor beta chains were all obtained from the same sample, sequenced in a study of preoperative IRX-2 immunotherapy in early breast cancer (dated by TCRdb to between 2018 and 2020). The receptor library was made with the immunoSEQ multiplex PCR assay. Drawn from immuneACCESS, this table holds only the in-frame rearrangements with V and J called that TCRdb kept. Clones are partly lost; checked studies trace under half to an unresolved V gene and leave the rest unexplained. The sample has 25,000 to 30,000 clones on record, 82% of them singletons. The leading ten clones occupy around 3.1% of the sample. What the treatment or condition label conveys for this sample: preoperative locoregional IRX-2 cytokine immunotherapy. The sample was taken from a patient treated with IRX-2 immunotherapy. The source of these receptors is a human donor with breast cancer.

The rearrangement joins TRBV19 to TRBJ2-2, with unresolved D. CDR1 is LNHDA, CDR2 SQIVND, per germline (reference sequence). CDR3 length: 13 amino acids. The germline V and J ends were trimmed by 10 bases and 6 bases, with 15 bases remaining between them. The CDR3 protein is CATRPVPPGELFF. In DNA, the CDR3 is TGTGCCACCCGTCCCGTACCCCCCGGGGAGCTGTTTTTT. Combining the CDR3 with reference TRBV19 and TRBJ2-2 gives the whole variable domain DGGITQSPKYLFRKEGQNVTLSCEQNLNHDAMYWYRQDPGQGLRLIYYSQIVNDFQKGDIAEGYSVSREKKESFPLTVTSAQKNPTAFYLCATRPVPPGELFFGEGSRLTVL.

The chain uses TRBV28 and TRBJ1-6; D call uncertain. Trimming stripped 3 bases from V and 6 bases from J, with 15 bases between. The germline CDR1 and CDR2 sequences are MDHEN and SYDVKM. The CDR3 spans 16 residues. CDR3 loop: CASSFFRTGPNSPLHF. Here the CDR3 DNA reads TGTGCCAGCAGTTTTTTCCGTACCGGGCCTAATTCACCCCTCCACTTT. Drawing the rest from reference TRBV28 and TRBJ1-6, the complete variable domain is DVKVTQSSRYLVKRTGEKVFLECVQDMDHENMFWYRQDPGLGLRLIYFSYDVKMKEKGDIPEGYSVSREKKERFSLILESASTNQTSMYLCASSFFRTGPNSPLHFGNGTRLTVT.

The V call is TRBV5-1, the J call TRBJ1-5; the D is unclear. The CDR3 is made up of 15 amino acids. Germline assignment: CDR1 SGHRS and CDR2 YFSETQ. Trimming removed 0 bases from V and 3 bases from J, with 10 bases in between. The CDR3 spells CASSLAPGPNQPQHF. DNA of the CDR3: TGCGCCAGCAGCTTGGCCCCCGGGCCCAATCAGCCCCAGCATTTT.

CDR3: CSANSGSYIQYF. Here the CDR3 DNA reads TGCAGCGCCAATAGCGGGAGTTACATTCAGTACTTC. The chain is built from TRBV29-1 and TRBJ2-4; 9 positions match TRBD2. With 7 bases clipped from V and 8 bases from J, the junction kept 6 bases outside the gene matches. CDR1 is SQVTM, CDR2 ANQGSEA, per germline. The CDR3 runs to 12 residues.

V is TRBV11-3 and J is TRBJ1-5, with a possible D match to TRBD1 (6 bases). This CDR3 is 16 amino acids long. The V gene's germline CDR1 is SGHNT and CDR2 YENEEA. The V end lost 4 bases, the J end lost 3 bases, and 16 bases lay between the germline ends. CDR3 nucleotides: TGTGCCAGCAGCTCGATAACAGGGTCATTCAATCAGCCCCAGCATTTT. The encoded protein is CASSSITGSFNQPQHF.

The chain links TRBV11-3 to TRBJ2-7, with 9 bases lining up with TRBD2. Per the germline V gene, CDR1 is SGHNT and CDR2 is YENEEA. Trimming at V came to 5 bases and at J to 0 bases, leaving 5 bases not matched to a gene. This CDR3 region has 15 residues. The CDR3 nucleotides are TGTGCCAGCAGCAAAACTAGCGGGCCCTCCTACGAGCAGTACTTC. Protein: CASSKTSGPSYEQYF.

The rearrangement joins TRBV6-8 to TRBJ2-7; D possibly corresponds to TRBD2 (7 bases). The CDR3 length is 16 residues. The germline CDR1 and CDR2 sequences are MNHGY and SAAAGT. The V gene lost 0 bases and the J gene lost 4 bases, with 16 bases spanning the gap. The CDR3 DNA reads as TGTGCCAGCAGTTACTCTAGGGCAGGGGAGGGGTACGAGCAGTACTTC. It specifies CASSYSRAGEGYEQYF.

CDR3 in amino acids: CASSTSSGSRREQFF. CDR3 DNA sequence: TGTGCCAGCTCAACGTCTAGCGGGAGCCGGCGTGAGCAGTTCTTC. This rearrangement joins TRBV18 to TRBJ2-1; TRBD2 matches at 10 bases. J was trimmed by 9 bases and V by 5 bases; bases with no gene match: 10. The CDR3 totals 15 residues. Germline lookup yields CDR1 KGHSH and CDR2 LQKENI.

The rearrangement joins TRBV11-3 to TRBJ1-2, with no clear D. V was shortened by 3 bases and J by 4 bases, with 12 bases between the two germline ends. The CDR3 is 14 amino acids. Germline CDR1 reads SGHNT; CDR2 reads YENEEA. This CDR3 is CASSLVGLGYGYTF. The CDR3 DNA follows: TGTGCCAGCAGCTTGGTAGGGCTCGGCTATGGCTACACCTTC.

The J gene is TRBJ2-7, the V gene TRBV11-3; D is possibly TRBD2 (5 bases). The CDR3 is 14 amino acids. V dropped 3 bases and J dropped 1 base, with 10 bases sitting between them. CDR1 is SGHNT and CDR2 is YENEEA in the germline V gene. The CDR3: CASSLLRGSYEQYF. As DNA, the CDR3 is TGTGCCAGCAGCTTGCTTCGGGGATCCTACGAGCAGTACTTC.

The V gene is TRBV6-8, the J gene TRBJ1-5, with 7 positions matching TRBD1. V lost 5 bases and J lost 7; bases outside the gene matches: 11. The CDR3 contains 15 residues. The germline gives CDR1 MNHGY, CDR2 SAAAGT. CDR3: CASSDRQGYDQPQHF. In nucleotides, the CDR3 is TGTGCCAGCAGTGACAGACAGGGTTACGACCAGCCCCAGCATTTT.

This clone was detected a few times. The rearrangement uses TRBV29-1 and TRBJ2-7; 9 bases map to TRBD2. The CDR3 contains 14 residues. Per the germline V gene, CDR1 is SQVTM and CDR2 is ANQGSEA. V gave up 1 base and J gave up 5 bases; unmatched junction bases: 6. CDR3 residues: CSVEVGGRAHEQYF. The CDR3 nucleotides read TGCAGCGTTGAAGTCGGCGGGAGGGCCCACGAGCAGTACTTC.

The chain carries TRBV7-6 and TRBJ2-1, with no clear D. V shed 7 bases and J shed 0 bases, with 19 bases lying between them. The CDR3 runs to 17 residues. Germline values: CDR1 SGHVS, CDR2 FNYEAQ. The CDR3, as DNA: TGTGCCAGCACCGTTATACCTCGGTCGAGCTCCTACAATGAGCAGTTCTTC. It specifies CASTVIPRSSSYNEQFF.

This clone has just a few counts. CDR3: CASSLGWGGAVDEQYF. CDR3 nucleotide sequence: TGTGCCAGCAGTTTAGGCTGGGGGGGGGCGGTTGACGAGCAGTACTTC. The gene calls are TRBV28 and TRBJ2-7; tentative D call: TRBD2 (7 bases). CDR3 length equals 16 residues. The germline V gene encodes CDR1 MDHEN and CDR2 SYDVKM. V was cut by 2 bases and J by 5 bases, with 19 bases left in between.

The chain recombines TRBV6-8 with TRBJ1-4; D unresolved. The CDR3 spans 12 residues. V shed 0 bases and J shed 8 bases, with 4 bases lying between them. Looked up from germline, CDR1 is MNHGY and CDR2 is SAAAGT. The CDR3 loop is CASSYSSEKLFF. In DNA form, the CDR3 reads TGTGCCAGCAGTTACTCTTCAGAAAAACTGTTTTTT.

This rearrangement joins TRBV6-7 to TRBJ2-7; D possibly corresponds to TRBD2 (5 bases). TRBV6-7 is an open reading frame, and its role is uncertain. V lost 6 bases and J lost 4, with 13 bases in between. This CDR3 spans 13 amino acids. The CDR3 DNA reads TGTGCCAGCAGCCCCCCGGGGTCGTACGAGCAGTACTTC. It codes for CASSPPGSYEQYF.

CDR3 DNA: TGCGCCAGCAGCTCTCCGGGACTAGAGTACCGCGAGCAGTACTTC. This codes for CASSSPGLEYREQYF. This chain links TRBV5-1 with TRBJ2-7; 8 nucleotides match TRBD2. Trimming removed 3 bases from V and 6 bases from J; junction bases left unmatched: 11. The CDR3 runs 15 residues. CDR1 and CDR2 (germline): SGHRS, YFSETQ.

V gene TRBV6-8 combines with J gene TRBJ1-2; D call uncertain. The CDR3 extends over 12 amino acids. V lost 4 bases and J 1 base, leaving 4 bases between the germline ends. Germline V gives CDR1 MNHGY, CDR2 SAAAGT. CDR3 loop: CASSSFNYGYTF. The DNA of the CDR3 is TGTGCCAGCAGTTCTTTTAACTATGGCTACACCTTC.

V and J are TRBV19 and TRBJ2-5; maybe TRBD2 (5 bases). Trimming took off 1 base at V and 5 bases at J, with 5 bases between the two ends. The CDR3 extends over 12 amino acids. The germline CDR1 and CDR2 sequences are LNHDA and SQIVND (reference sequence). CDR3 amino acids: CASSIGGETQYF. Here the CDR3 DNA reads TGTGCCAGTAGTATAGGAGGGGAGACCCAGTACTTC. The complete variable domain, with remaining parts taken from reference TRBV19 and TRBJ2-5, reads DGGITQSPKYLFRKEGQNVTLSCEQNLNHDAMYWYRQDPGQGLRLIYYSQIVNDFQKGDIAEGYSVSREKKESFPLTVTSAQKNPTAFYLCASSIGGETQYFGPGTRLLVL.

V usage is TRBV28 and J usage is TRBJ2-3; TRBD1 matches 10 bases. This CDR3 has 16 residues. V was clipped by 4 bases and J by 4 bases; unmatched bases: 8. CDR1 MDHEN and CDR2 SYDVKM come from the germline V gene. CDR3 residues: CASSSFDRGRSDTQYF. CDR3 coding DNA: TGTGCCAGCAGTTCCTTTGACAGGGGGCGATCAGATACGCAGTATTTT.

J is TRBJ2-1 and V is TRBV6-8; maybe TRBD1 (6 bases). Trimming pared 5 bases from V and 0 bases from J, leaving 17 bases between. This CDR3 spans 17 amino acids. Germline-derived CDR1 and CDR2 are MNHGY and SAAAGT. The CDR3 here is CASSHRGTASSYNEQFF. For the CDR3, the DNA is TGTGCCAGCAGTCATAGGGGGACGGCGAGCTCCTACAATGAGCAGTTCTTC.

The J gene is TRBJ2-2, the V gene TRBV11-3, with D perhaps given as TRBD1 or TRBD2 (6 bases each). The germline V and J ends were trimmed by 6 bases and 6 bases, with 20 bases remaining between them. CDR1 and CDR2 from the germline V gene are SGHNT and YENEEA. The CDR3 runs to 16 residues. DNA for the CDR3: TGTGCCAGCAGTTCCGCGTCGGGGGCTCCGGCCGGGGAGCTGTTTTTT. Its protein is CASSSASGAPAGELFF. Supplemented by reference TRBV11-3 and TRBJ2-2, the full variable domain reads EAGVVQSPRYKIIEKKQPVAFWCNPISGHNTLYWYLQNLGQGPELLIRYENEEAVDDSQLPKDRFSAERLKGVDSTLKIQPAELGDSAVYLCASSSASGAPAGELFFGEGSRLTVL.

This clone occurred once. This chain uses TRBV6-8 with TRBJ2-7; 8 bases are shared with TRBD1. The V gene's germline CDR1 is MNHGY and CDR2 SAAAGT. This CDR3 has 14 residues. J lost 1 base, V lost 8 bases, and 7 bases had no gene match. The CDR3 nucleotides are TGTGCCAGCGGAACCAGGACAGGGTCCTACGAGCAGTACTTC. It yields the protein CASGTRTGSYEQYF.